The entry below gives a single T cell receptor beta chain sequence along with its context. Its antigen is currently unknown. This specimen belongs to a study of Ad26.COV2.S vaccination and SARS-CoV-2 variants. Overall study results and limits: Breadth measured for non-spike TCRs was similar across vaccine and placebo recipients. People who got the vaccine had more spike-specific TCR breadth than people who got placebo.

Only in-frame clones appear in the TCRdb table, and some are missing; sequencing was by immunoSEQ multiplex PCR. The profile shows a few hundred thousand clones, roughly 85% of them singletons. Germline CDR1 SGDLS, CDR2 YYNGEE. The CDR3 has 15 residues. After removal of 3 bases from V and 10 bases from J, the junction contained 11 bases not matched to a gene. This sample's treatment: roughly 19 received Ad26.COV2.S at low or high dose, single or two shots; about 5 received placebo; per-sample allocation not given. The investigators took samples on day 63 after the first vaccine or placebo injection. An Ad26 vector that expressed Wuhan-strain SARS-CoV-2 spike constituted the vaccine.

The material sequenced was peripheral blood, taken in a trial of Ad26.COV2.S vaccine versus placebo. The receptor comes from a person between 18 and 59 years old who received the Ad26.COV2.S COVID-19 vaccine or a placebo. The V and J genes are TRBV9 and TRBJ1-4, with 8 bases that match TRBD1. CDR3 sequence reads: CASSGNDRGRGKLFF. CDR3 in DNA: TGTGCCAGCAGCGGGAACGACAGGGGTAGAGGAAAACTGTTTTTT.